This T cell receptor beta chain was sequenced during a study of T cells in Graves' hyperthyroidism and ophthalmopathy. General observations from the study: The blood repertoire included most of the expanded thyroid clonotypes above 0.001.

Authors of the study amplified TCR beta CDR3 regions from RNA transcripts. HTBI primers were used for first-round RT-PCR of the TCR CDR3. A single record per CDR3 protein comes from TCRdb applying MiXCR to the multiplex PCR reads. The sample gives hundreds of thousands of distinct CDR3 sequences, 19% of which show up once; around 3.6% is in the top ten. In regard to this clonotype: Its antigen remains unidentified.

This CDR3 comprises 17 residues. V lost 0 bases, J lost 3 bases, and 10 bases stayed unmatched. Per germline, CDR1 SNHLY and CDR2 FYNNEI. The V gene is TRBV2, the J gene TRBJ2-7; 8 bases line up with TRBD1. The specimen sequenced was blood. The receptor comes from a woman aged 18 to 35 with Graves' hyperthyroidism. CDR3 sequence reads: CASSEATIPGQGYEQYF. CDR3 DNA: TGTGCCAGCAGTGAAGCAACAATACCTGGACAGGGCTACGAGCAGTACTTC.